The source of this T cell receptor (beta chain) is a study of blood T cell repertoires in COVID-19. The germline V gene encodes CDR1 SGHNT and CDR2 YYREEE (reference sequence). The CDR3 runs 15 residues. Trimming cost V 3 bases and J 7 bases; bases outside gene matches: 9. In the authors' methods: The authors estimated nucleated cell counts from reference gene primer amplification. Libraries were prepared by immunoSEQ multiplex PCR; TCRdb keeps only in-frame clonotypes and omits some of them. Clonal size and the V and J genes are those of that table, whereas D and trimming came from the DNA. The data contain approximately 200,000 clones, approximately 80% of them seen just once; the ten biggest clones take up under 15%.

The gene calls are TRBV5-4 and TRBJ1-4, with 7 bases matching TRBD1. This clonotype was obtained from a woman between 45 and 60 years old with acute or convalescent COVID-19. Sample: peripheral blood. Written as DNA, the CDR3 is TGTGCCAGCAGCTCCGACAGGGAGAGGAGTGAAAAACTGTTTTTT. This codes for CASSSDRERSEKLFF.